This TCR beta chain originates from a study of T cell clonotyping in hematopoietic cell transplantation. Germline-derived CDR1 and CDR2 are ENHRY and SYGVKD. This CDR3 has 13 residues. The time point is: recipient sample about 28 days before transplant, after cytoreduction. This clone was found a few times. The antigen remains undetermined. Overall study findings and caveats: At the given depth, recipient repertoires were over 95% de novo clonotypes. After transplant, recipient diversity fell while pathologically expanded clonotypes grew through day 180. Higher Inverse Simpson Index values in graft donor and pretransplant recipient predicted broader posttransplant TCR diversity.

Sequencing was performed with immunoSEQ multiplex PCR; in TCRdb, only in-frame clones are kept and a portion is missing. The data hold 5,000 to 6,000 clones, with 80% to 90% observed a single time. The receptor's source is a man in his sixties with acute myeloid leukemia. Some clones in this sample may be carry-over from other donors' samples. The chain uses TRBV10-3 and TRBJ1-2, with a tentative D call TRBD1 (6 bases). The starting material was peripheral blood mononuclear cells, obtained before stem cell transplant. In nucleotides, the CDR3 is TGTGCTAGTCGGGGGCAGGATGTAAATGGCTACACCTTC. It translates to CASRGQDVNGYTF.